This passage covers 19 T cell receptor beta chains from one sample sequenced in a study of CD4 T cells in relation to SARS-CoV-2 and coronaviruses. Before the COVID-19 pandemic, during about 2011-2019, CD4+ T cells were taken from unexposed donors. Isolation of CD4+ T cells took place after less than twelve days in culture. The assay was immunoSEQ multiplex PCR, and TCRdb's table has in-frame clones only and misses some. Of about 31,000 clones in the sample, roughly 78% were seen once. These TCRs are of unknown antigen specificity. The sample taken for sequencing was CD4+ T cells from PBMCs, cultured in vitro. These receptors were obtained from a human donor in good health.

The genes are TRBV10-3 and TRBJ2-7, with TRBD1 identical over 7 bases. Germline V gene data show CDR1 as ENHRY and CDR2 as SYGVKD. This CDR3 has 15 amino acids. With 6 bases clipped from V and 0 bases from J, the junction kept 8 bases outside the gene matches. The CDR3 reads CAIRPGTATSYEQYF. In DNA, the CDR3 is TGTGCCATCAGACCCGGGACAGCTACCTCCTACGAGCAGTACTTC.

J is TRBJ1-1 and V is TRBV29-1; no firm D call. V gave up 3 bases and J gave up 1 base, with 6 bases separating them. The germline V gene has CDR1 SQVTM and CDR2 ANQGSEA. The CDR3 totals 12 residues. CDR3 DNA sequence: TGCAGCGTTGAGGTCCAGAACACTGAAGCTTTCTTT. The encoded protein is CSVEVQNTEAFF.

The chain joins TRBV7-2 to TRBJ2-5; weak D call: TRBD1 (5 bases). V shed 5 bases and J shed 2 bases, with 18 bases lying between them. Germline CDR1 is SGHTA and CDR2 is FQGNSA. This CDR3 has 16 amino acids. CDR3 bases: TGTGCCAGCAGCCATGGCCCGGGCAGGGCACAAGAGACCCAGTACTTC. This sequence encodes CASSHGPGRAQETQYF. Using reference TRBV7-2 and TRBJ2-5 for the parts outside the CDR3, the full variable domain is GAGVSQSPSNKVTEKGKDVELRCDPISGHTALYWYRQSLGQGLEFLIYFQGNSAPDKSGLPSDRFSAERTGGSVSTLTIQRTQQEDSAVYLCASSHGPGRAQETQYFGPGTRLLVL.

This sequence joins TRBV3-1 (or the pseudogene TRBV3-2) and TRBJ1-2, with 11 bases fitting TRBD1. The V gene end was trimmed by 3 bases and the J gene end by 4 bases; junction bases not matched to a gene: 10. This CDR3 is 17 amino acids long. The germline V gene encodes CDR1 LGHDT and CDR2 YNNKEL (reference sequence). The CDR3 spells CASSHVGQGVLSYGYTF. CDR3 in DNA: TGTGCCAGCAGCCACGTGGGACAGGGGGTTTTGTCCTATGGCTACACCTTC.

The rearrangement links TRBV4-3 to TRBJ1-2, with no clear D. The ends were cut back, 0 bases at V and 5 bases at J, with 10 bases in the middle. Germline CDR1 LGHNA, CDR2 YSLEER. The CDR3 extends over 14 amino acids. CDR3 amino acids: CASSQDQGMYGYTF. CDR3 nucleotides: TGCGCCAGCAGCCAAGATCAAGGGATGTATGGCTACACCTTC.

The rearrangement links TRBV9 to TRBJ2-3; TRBD2 might be the D (6 bases). The CDR3 contains 14 residues. In germline, CDR1 is SGDLS, CDR2 YYNGEE. V was pared by 3 bases and J by 5 bases, with 13 bases between. The CDR3 sequence is CASSGGVRGDTQYF. Written as DNA, the CDR3 is TGTGCCAGCAGCGGGGGGGTTCGCGGAGATACGCAGTATTTT.

The chain uses TRBV7-3 and TRBJ2-3; 9 nucleotides line up with TRBD1. The CDR3 totals 15 residues. Germline V gene data show CDR1 as SGHTA and CDR2 as FQGTGA. V trimming: 5 bases; J trimming: 6 bases; junction bases outside the gene matches: 9. The CDR3 loop reads CASSDGTGLGDTQYF. The CDR3 DNA sequence: TGTGCCAGCAGCGACGGGACAGGGCTTGGCGATACGCAGTATTTT.

The rearrangement joins TRBV5-6 to TRBJ1-5, with 9 positions matching TRBD1. Trimming at V came to 4 bases and at J to 1 base, leaving 3 bases not matched to a gene. Germline V gives CDR1 SGHDT, CDR2 YYEEEE. There are 15 residues in the CDR3. This CDR3 is CASSRGQGSNQPQHF. CDR3 bases: TGTGCCAGCAGCAGGGGACAGGGCAGCAATCAGCCCCAGCATTTT. Full variable domain (rest looked up from reference TRBV5-6 and TRBJ1-5): DAGVTQSPTHLIKTRGQQVTLRCSPKSGHDTVSWYQQALGQGPQFIFQYYEEEERQRGNFPDRFSGHQFPNYSSELNVNALLLGDSALYLCASSRGQGSNQPQHFGDGTRLSIL.

The chain couples TRBV30 to TRBJ2-7; no clear D gene. With 0 bases removed from V and 4 bases from J, the gap between germline ends came to 4 bases. The germline CDR1 and CDR2 sequences are GTSNPN and SVGIG (reference sequence). There are 11 residues in the CDR3. The CDR3 bases are TGTGCCTGGAGTGTACGGTACGAGCAGTACTTC. Translating gives CAWSVRYEQYF. The whole variable domain, filled in from reference TRBV30 and TRBJ2-7, reads SQTIHQWPATLVQPVGSPLSLECTVEGTSNPNLYWYRQAAGRGLQLLFYSVGIGQISSEVPQNLSASRPQDRQFILSSKKLLLSDSGFYLCAWSVRYEQYFGPGTRLTVT.

J is TRBJ2-7 and V is TRBV7-2; 10 positions agree with TRBD1. This CDR3 is 13 amino acids long. The trim removed 5 bases at V and 7 bases at J, leaving 5 bases unmatched. Germline V gives CDR1 SGHTA, CDR2 FQGNSA. CDR3 loop: CASSVDRGDEQYF. CDR3 nucleotides: TGTGCCAGCAGCGTGGACAGGGGGGATGAGCAGTACTTC.

The chain combines TRBV5-1 with TRBJ2-6; 12 bases fit TRBD1. The junction had 11 bases not matched to a gene; V was cut back by 1 base and J by 12 bases. The germline V gene has CDR1 SGHRS and CDR2 YFSETQ. This CDR3 is 17 amino acids long. The chain's CDR3 is CASSLSPGQGAQGVLTF. The CDR3 region has the DNA TGCGCCAGCAGCTTGAGCCCGGGACAGGGGGCTCAGGGCGTCCTGACTTTC.

This chain links TRBV30 with TRBJ2-5; a possible D gene is TRBD2 (5 bases). Deletions cut 3 bases from V and 4 bases from J, with 9 bases between. The CDR3 is made up of 12 amino acids. Per germline, CDR1 GTSNPN and CDR2 SVGIG (reference sequence). The CDR3: CAWRGSGETQYF. The CDR3 coding sequence is TGTGCCTGGAGAGGGAGTGGAGAGACCCAGTACTTC.

This chain joins TRBV7-6 and TRBJ2-7; D is possibly TRBD1 (6 bases). V was pared by 5 bases and J by 0 bases, with 17 bases between. The CDR3 runs 16 residues. The germline V gene has CDR1 SGHVS and CDR2 FNYEAQ. The DNA for the CDR3 is TGTGCCAGCAGCCGGGTACAGGGACCCGGCTCCTACGAGCAGTACTTC. It translates to CASSRVQGPGSYEQYF.

The chain links TRBV4-3 to TRBJ2-3; D is ambiguous. Between the trimmed V and J ends, which lost 0 bases and 4 bases, there was a span of 8 bases. This CDR3 spans 14 amino acids. Germline CDR1 LGHNA, CDR2 YSLEER. The CDR3 is CASSQEPVADTQYF. CDR3 nucleotide sequence: TGCGCCAGCAGCCAAGAACCGGTCGCAGATACGCAGTATTTT.

The rearrangement joins TRBV6-6 to TRBJ1-3, with unresolved D. Per the germline V gene, CDR1 is MNHNY and CDR2 is SVGAGI (reference sequence). Trimming shortened V by 4 bases and J by 0 bases, and 7 bases separated the two germline ends. This CDR3 has 14 residues. The CDR3 DNA reads TGTGCCAGCAGTTTTGGGATCTCTGGAAACACCATATATTTT. It encodes CASSFGISGNTIYF.

The gene calls are TRBV9 and TRBJ1-1; D perhaps matches TRBD1 (5 bases). V lost 0 bases to trimming and J lost 1 base, with 7 bases between them. This CDR3 is built from 14 residues. Germline V lookup: CDR1 SGDLS, CDR2 YYNGEE. CDR3 nucleotide sequence: TGTGCCAGCAGCGTAGTGGGGGGGAACACTGAAGCTTTCTTT. Amino acid sequence: CASSVVGGNTEAFF.

This chain joins TRBV4-3 and TRBJ1-4, with D unclear. V was shortened by 2 bases and J by 7 bases, with 8 bases between the two germline ends. This CDR3 is 13 amino acids long. Germline CDR1 LGHNA, CDR2 YSLEER. In nucleotides, the CDR3 is TGCGCCAGCAGCCAATTCCGGGGTGAAAAACTGTTTTTT. As protein: CASSQFRGEKLFF.

This clone came up a few times. The chain joins TRBV5-1 to TRBJ2-3; D remains unclear. This CDR3 is 14 amino acids long. Germline assignment: CDR1 SGHRS and CDR2 YFSETQ. With 7 bases removed from V and 0 bases from J, the gap between germline ends came to 12 bases. DNA for the CDR3: TGCGCCAGCGGGCTATCCGCGAGCACAGATACGCAGTATTTT. It codes for CASGLSASTDTQYF. The entire variable domain, with the rest obtained from reference TRBV5-1 and TRBJ2-3, is as follows: KAGVTQTPRYLIKTRGQQVTLSCSPISGHRSVSWYQQTPGQGLQFLFEYFSETQRNKGNFPGRFSGRQFSNSRSEMNVSTLELGDSALYLCASGLSASTDTQYFGPGTRLTVL.

DNA of the CDR3: TGTGCCAGCAGTTTAGCCTATGGCTACACCTTC. Translated, it gives CASSLAYGYTF. The J gene is TRBJ1-2, the V gene TRBV12-3 or TRBV12-4; the D is unclear. CDR3 length equals 11 residues. V was shortened by 0 bases and J by 4 bases, with 0 bases between the two germline ends.